This T cell receptor beta chain was sequenced in a study of chemoradiotherapy in HPV16-positive cancers. General observations from the study: HPV-responsive T-cell expansion during chemoradiotherapy was linked to improved recurrence-free survival in HPV16-positive patients.

The V and J ends lost 4 bases and 5 bases, in that order; junction bases with no gene match: 12. The CDR3 is 16 residues long. CDR1 is SEHNR and CDR2 is FQNEAQ in the germline V gene (reference sequence). For this clone: What it recognizes is unknown.

Data came from immunoSEQ multiplex PCR; TCRdb stores just in-frame clones and leaves some out. Here the sample spans some 10,000 clones, more than 75% being singletons. The TCR sequence derives from a human donor with HPV-associated anogenital cancer. This chain links TRBV7-9 with TRBJ2-3, with 7 bases aligning to TRBD2. This material consisted of blood, taken from a patient who underwent chemoradiotherapy. This CDR3 is CASSSRRRGDGDTQYF. The CDR3 DNA sequence: TGTGCCAGCAGCTCTAGGCGCCGGGGGGACGGAGATACGCAGTATTTT.